Below, 14 T cell receptor beta chains from the same sample are listed, as sequenced in a study of CD8 T cells in ankylosing spondylitis. One entry per CDR3 protein, called by TCRdb with MiXCR from the 5' RACE reads. The data contain roughly 230,000 distinct CDR3 sequences, 8% to 10% of them singletons. The sample was blood, either unsorted or a sorted T cell fraction (not recorded which). These receptors originate from a female donor with ankylosing spondylitis or in good health (not recorded which).

This clonotype has just a few counts. The chain carries TRBV7-9 and TRBJ2-7, with 7 bases that match TRBD1. The CDR3 contains 13 residues. V lost 3 bases and J lost 4; bases outside the gene matches: 3. CDR1 is SEHNR, CDR2 FQNEAQ, per germline (reference sequence). CDR3: CASSLRGRYEQYF. The CDR3 DNA is TGTGCCAGCAGCTTGAGGGGGCGGTACGAGCAGTACTTC.

A few counts support this clonotype. CDR3 sequence reads: CASSLTGRYNEQFF. CDR3 DNA sequence: TGTGCCAGCAGCCTCACAGGTCGATACAATGAGCAGTTCTTC. The rearrangement uses TRBV5-4 and TRBJ2-1; perhaps TRBD1 as D (5 bases). The CDR3 length is 14 residues. Trimming left V 4 bases short and J 4 bases short, with 12 bases between. Germline values: CDR1 SGHNT, CDR2 YYREEE (reference sequence).

This clonotype was detected ten times or more. The J gene is TRBJ1-1, the V gene TRBV28; D not resolved. CDR3 size: 13 residues. Germline V CDR1 and CDR2: MDHEN, SYDVKM. V lost 5 bases, J lost 5 bases, and 12 bases lay in between. Here the CDR3 reads CASSTSGRTEAFF. The CDR3, as DNA: TGTGCCAGCAGTACCTCGGGGAGGACTGAAGCTTTCTTT.

This clonotype was seen more than once but under ten times. The V call is TRBV21-1, the J call TRBJ1-1. TRBV21-1 is termed a pseudogene. This CDR3 comprises 11 residues. CDR3 amino acids: CASTKVGEAFF. The CDR3, as DNA: TGTGCCAGCACCAAGGTGGGTGAAGCTTTCTTT.

This clonotype showed up many times. The V and J genes are TRBV4-3 and TRBJ2-7; 7 bases map to TRBD1. The V segment lost 0 bases and the J segment 1 base; nucleotides outside the gene matches: 6. The CDR3 consists of 16 residues. The V gene's germline CDR1 is LGHNA and CDR2 YSLEER. CDR3 in amino acids: CASSQDPRGHSYEQYF. CDR3 nucleotides: TGCGCCAGCAGCCAAGATCCAAGGGGGCATTCCTACGAGCAGTACTTC.

In this sample, this clonotype turned up many times. The chain is built from TRBV19 and TRBJ2-3, with TRBD2 identical over 7 bases. The CDR3 covers 17 residues. The junction had 11 bases not matched to a gene; V was cut back by 3 bases and J by 2 bases. Germline loops: CDR1 LNHDA, CDR2 SQIVND (reference sequence). DNA of the CDR3: TGTGCCAGTAGTATTTCCGGGACTACCTCTTTCACAGATACGCAGTATTTT. Translated, it gives CASSISGTTSFTDTQYF.

This clonotype has ten or more counts. The chain employs TRBV7-3 and TRBJ1-1; no clear D. Germline CDR1 is SGHTA and CDR2 is FQGTGA. Between the trimmed V and J ends, which lost 1 base and 7 bases, there was a span of 7 bases. The CDR3 sequence is 12 residues long. Here the CDR3 reads CASSLIGSEAFF. The CDR3 DNA reads as TGTGCCAGCAGCTTAATAGGCAGTGAAGCTTTCTTT.

This clonotype has ten or more counts. This rearrangement joins TRBV10-3 to TRBJ2-1; D not certain. Trimming took off 4 bases at V and 9 bases at J, with 7 bases between the two ends. This CDR3 comprises 11 residues. In germline, CDR1 is ENHRY, CDR2 SYGVKD. The CDR3 loop is CAISGGSEQFF. CDR3 in DNA: TGTGCCATCAGTGGGGGAAGTGAGCAGTTCTTC.

In this sample, this clonotype turned up many times. The rearrangement uses TRBV12-3 or TRBV12-4 and TRBJ1-1, with no clear D. Trimming cost V 6 bases and J 3 bases, with 14 bases left between them. The CDR3 runs to 14 residues. CDR3 DNA sequence: TGTGCCAGCAGCCCGCGGGTGAGAGACACTGAAGCTTTCTTT. The encoded protein is CASSPRVRDTEAFF.

In this sample, this clonotype turned up many times. CDR3 protein: CASSWDGLAGVVEQYF. Here the CDR3 DNA reads TGTGCCAGCAGTTGGGACGGACTAGCGGGAGTCGTCGAGCAGTACTTC. J is TRBJ2-7 and V is TRBV28; 13 bases fit TRBD2. Germline-derived CDR1 and CDR2 are MDHEN and SYDVKM. The CDR3 runs to 16 residues. The trim removed 4 bases at V and 6 bases at J, leaving 9 bases unmatched.

This chain uses TRBV5-1 with TRBJ1-5; TRBD1 might be the D (5 bases). The CDR3 is 15 amino acids. The V gene's germline CDR1 is SGHRS and CDR2 YFSETQ. Between the trimmed V and J ends, which lost 0 bases and 4 bases, there was a span of 11 bases. Here the CDR3 DNA reads TGCGCCAGCAGCTTGGGGGCAGGGCCGAATCAGCCCCAGCATTTT. Translating gives CASSLGAGPNQPQHF. Looking up the rest from reference TRBV5-1 and TRBJ1-5 gives the full variable domain: KAGVTQTPRYLIKTRGQQVTLSCSPISGHRSVSWYQQTPGQGLQFLFEYFSETQRNKGNFPGRFSGRQFSNSRSEMNVSTLELGDSALYLCASSLGAGPNQPQHFGDGTRLSIL.

The chain recombines TRBV6-2 or TRBV6-3 with TRBJ1-5; the D gene is possibly TRBD1 (6 bases). This CDR3 spans 15 amino acids. V dropped 8 bases and J dropped 3 bases, with 17 bases sitting between them. From germline, CDR1 is MNHEY and CDR2 SVGEGT. In DNA, the CDR3 is TGTGCCAGCGGGGGGGGGCAGGGATCCAATCAGCCCCAGCATTTT. It is translated as CASGGGQGSNQPQHF.

This clonotype was counted a few times. Possible read error: a much larger clone is one base away. In DNA, the CDR3 is TGCAGCGCCAGGGGGCCGACTGTAGCTTTCTTT. Translation: CSARGPTVAFF. The V call is TRBV29-1, the J call TRBJ1-1; 8 nucleotides align to TRBD1. CDR1 and CDR2 from the germline V gene are SQVTM and ANQGSEA. This CDR3 spans 11 amino acids.

This clonotype was picked up many times. This chain connects TRBV6-2 or TRBV6-3 to TRBJ2-1; D ambiguous. CDR3 length: 11 amino acids. Trimming removed 6 bases at V and 5 bases at J, with 5 bases between. Germline lookup yields CDR1 MNHEY and CDR2 SVGEGT. CDR3 in DNA: TGTGCCAGCAGCTTACACAATGAGCAGTTCTTC. This sequence encodes CASSLHNEQFF.